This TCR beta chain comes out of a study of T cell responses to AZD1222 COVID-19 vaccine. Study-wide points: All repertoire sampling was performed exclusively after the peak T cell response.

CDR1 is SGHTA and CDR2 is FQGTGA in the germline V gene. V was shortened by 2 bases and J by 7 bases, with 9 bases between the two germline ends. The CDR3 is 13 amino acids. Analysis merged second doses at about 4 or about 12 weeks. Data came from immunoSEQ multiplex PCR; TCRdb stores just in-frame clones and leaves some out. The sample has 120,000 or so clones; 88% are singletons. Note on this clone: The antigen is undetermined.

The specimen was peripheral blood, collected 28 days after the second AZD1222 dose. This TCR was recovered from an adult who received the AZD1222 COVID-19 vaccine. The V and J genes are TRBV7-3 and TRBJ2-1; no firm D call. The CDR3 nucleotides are TGTGCCAGCAGCTTAGGTTGGGGTAATGAGCAGTTCTTC. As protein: CASSLGWGNEQFF.